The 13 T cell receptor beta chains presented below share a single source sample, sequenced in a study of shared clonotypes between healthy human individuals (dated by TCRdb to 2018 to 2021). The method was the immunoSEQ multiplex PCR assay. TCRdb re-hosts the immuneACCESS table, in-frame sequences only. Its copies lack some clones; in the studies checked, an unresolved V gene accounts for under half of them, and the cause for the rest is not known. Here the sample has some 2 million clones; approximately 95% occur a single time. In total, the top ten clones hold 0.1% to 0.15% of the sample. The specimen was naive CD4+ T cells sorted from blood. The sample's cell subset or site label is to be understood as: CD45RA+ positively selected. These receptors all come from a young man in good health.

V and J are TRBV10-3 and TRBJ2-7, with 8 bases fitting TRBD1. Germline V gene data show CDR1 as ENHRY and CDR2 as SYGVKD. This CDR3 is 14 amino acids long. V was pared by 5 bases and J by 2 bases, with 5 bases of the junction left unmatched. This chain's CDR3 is CAISSLQGAYEQYF. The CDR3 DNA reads TGTGCCATCAGTTCTTTACAGGGGGCCTACGAGCAGTACTTC.

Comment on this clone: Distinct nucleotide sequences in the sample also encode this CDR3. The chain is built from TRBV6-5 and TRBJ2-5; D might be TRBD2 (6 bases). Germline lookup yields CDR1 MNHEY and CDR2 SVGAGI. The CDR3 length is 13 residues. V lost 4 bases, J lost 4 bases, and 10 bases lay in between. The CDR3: CASSSRGGETQYF. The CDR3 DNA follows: TGTGCCAGCAGTTCCCGGGGAGGAGAGACCCAGTACTTC.

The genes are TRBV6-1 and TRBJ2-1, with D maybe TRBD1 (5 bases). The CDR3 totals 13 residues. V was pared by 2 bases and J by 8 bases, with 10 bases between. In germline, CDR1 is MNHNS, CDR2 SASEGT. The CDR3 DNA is TGTGCCAGCAGTGAATATGGCAGGGATGAGCAGTTCTTC. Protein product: CASSEYGRDEQFF.

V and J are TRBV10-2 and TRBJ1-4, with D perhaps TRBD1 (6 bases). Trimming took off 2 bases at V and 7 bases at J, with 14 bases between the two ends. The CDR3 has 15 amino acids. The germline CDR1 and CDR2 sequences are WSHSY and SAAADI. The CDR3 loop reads CASSENGGAGEKLFF. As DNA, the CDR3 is TGCGCCAGCAGTGAGAACGGGGGGGCTGGTGAAAAACTGTTTTTT.

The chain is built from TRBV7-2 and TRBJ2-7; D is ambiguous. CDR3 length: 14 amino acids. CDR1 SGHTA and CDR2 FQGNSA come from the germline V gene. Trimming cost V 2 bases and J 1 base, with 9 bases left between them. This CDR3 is CASSLIGSSYEQYF. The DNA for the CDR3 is TGTGCCAGCAGCTTAATCGGCAGTTCCTACGAGCAGTACTTC.

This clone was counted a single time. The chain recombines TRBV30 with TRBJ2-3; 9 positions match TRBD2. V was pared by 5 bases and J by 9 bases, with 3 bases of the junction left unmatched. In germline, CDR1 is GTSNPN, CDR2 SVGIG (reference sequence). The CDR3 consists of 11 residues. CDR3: CAWGLAGTQYF. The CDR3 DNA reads TGTGCCTGGGGGCTAGCGGGGACGCAGTATTTT.

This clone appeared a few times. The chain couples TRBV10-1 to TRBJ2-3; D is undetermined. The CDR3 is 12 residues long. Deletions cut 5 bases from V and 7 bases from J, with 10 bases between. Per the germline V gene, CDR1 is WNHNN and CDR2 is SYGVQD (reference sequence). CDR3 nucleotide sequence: TGCGCCAGCAGTCCCGACTTAAATACGCAGTATTTT. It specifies CASSPDLNTQYF.

CDR3 region: CASRPSSGTGELFF. In DNA, the CDR3 is TGCGCCAGCCGCCCGTCTAGCGGCACCGGGGAGCTGTTTTTT. The gene calls are TRBV5-1 and TRBJ2-2; 7 nucleotides align to TRBD2. Germline V gene lookup returns CDR1 SGHRS and CDR2 YFSETQ. V was clipped by 7 bases and J by 4 bases; unmatched bases: 7. The CDR3 sequence is 14 residues long.

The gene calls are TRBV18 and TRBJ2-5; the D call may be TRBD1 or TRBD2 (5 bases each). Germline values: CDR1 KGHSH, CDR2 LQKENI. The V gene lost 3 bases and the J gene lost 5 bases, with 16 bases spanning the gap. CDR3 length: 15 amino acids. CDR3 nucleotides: TGTGCCAGCTCACCGGCGACAGCCCGAGGGGAGACCCAGTACTTC. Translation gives CASSPATARGETQYF.

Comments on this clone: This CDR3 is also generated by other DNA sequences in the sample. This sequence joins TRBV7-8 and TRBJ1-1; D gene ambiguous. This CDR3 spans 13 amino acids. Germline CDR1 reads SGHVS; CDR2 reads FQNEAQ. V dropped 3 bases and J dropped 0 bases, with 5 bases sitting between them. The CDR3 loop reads CASSLRLNTEAFF. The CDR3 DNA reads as TGTGCCAGCAGCTTGCGGCTGAACACTGAAGCTTTCTTT.

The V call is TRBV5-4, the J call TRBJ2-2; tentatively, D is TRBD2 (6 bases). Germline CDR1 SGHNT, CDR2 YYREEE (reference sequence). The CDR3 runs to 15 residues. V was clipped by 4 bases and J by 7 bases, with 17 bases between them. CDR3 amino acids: CASSLGRGFGGELFF. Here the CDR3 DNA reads TGTGCCAGCAGCCTAGGGCGGGGATTCGGCGGGGAGCTGTTTTTT.

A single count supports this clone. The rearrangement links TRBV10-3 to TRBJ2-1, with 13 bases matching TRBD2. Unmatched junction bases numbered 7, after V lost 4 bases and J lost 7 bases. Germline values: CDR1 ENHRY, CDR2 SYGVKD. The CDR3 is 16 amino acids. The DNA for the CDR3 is TGTGCCATCAGTGCCTTGACTAGCGGGAGGTTAAATGAGCAGTTCTTC. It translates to CAISALTSGRLNEQFF.

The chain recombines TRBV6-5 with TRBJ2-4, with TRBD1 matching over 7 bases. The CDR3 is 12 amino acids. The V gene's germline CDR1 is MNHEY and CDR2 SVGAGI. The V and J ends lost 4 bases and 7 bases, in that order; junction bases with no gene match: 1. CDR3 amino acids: CASSSQGNIQYF. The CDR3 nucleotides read TGTGCCAGCAGTTCACAGGGGAACATTCAGTACTTC.